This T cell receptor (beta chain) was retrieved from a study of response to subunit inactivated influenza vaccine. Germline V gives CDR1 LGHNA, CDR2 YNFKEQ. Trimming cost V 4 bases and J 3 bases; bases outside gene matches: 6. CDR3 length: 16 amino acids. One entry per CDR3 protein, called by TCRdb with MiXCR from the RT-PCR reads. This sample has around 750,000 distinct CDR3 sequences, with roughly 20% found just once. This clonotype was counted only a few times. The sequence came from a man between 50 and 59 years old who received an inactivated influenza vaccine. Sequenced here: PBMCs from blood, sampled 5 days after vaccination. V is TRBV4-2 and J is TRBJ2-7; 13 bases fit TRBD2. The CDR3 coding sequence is TGTGCCAGCAGCCGAGAACTAGCGGGGGGGTTCTACGAGCAGTACTTC. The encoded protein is CASSRELAGGFYEQYF.